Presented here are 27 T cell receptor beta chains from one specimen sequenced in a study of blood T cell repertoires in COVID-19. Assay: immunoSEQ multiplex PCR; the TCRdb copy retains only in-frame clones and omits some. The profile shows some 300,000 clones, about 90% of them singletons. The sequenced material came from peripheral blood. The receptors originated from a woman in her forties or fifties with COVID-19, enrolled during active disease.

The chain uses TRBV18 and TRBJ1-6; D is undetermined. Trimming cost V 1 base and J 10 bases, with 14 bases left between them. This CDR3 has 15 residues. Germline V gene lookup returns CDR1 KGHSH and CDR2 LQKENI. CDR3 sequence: CASSPREREGSPLHF. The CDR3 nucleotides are TGTGCCAGCTCACCACGAGAAAGGGAGGGCTCACCCCTCCACTTT.

CDR3 in amino acids: CASRRTGSNEKLFF. CDR3 coding DNA: TGTGCCAGCAGACGGACAGGAAGTAATGAAAAACTGTTTTTT. The chain joins TRBV2 to TRBJ1-4, with 7 bases fitting TRBD1. CDR1 and CDR2 from the germline V gene are SNHLY and FYNNEI. The CDR3 consists of 14 residues. The ends lost 6 bases at V and 4 bases at J; junction bases unmatched: 5. The full variable domain, rest sourced from reference TRBV2 and TRBJ1-4, is EPEVTQTPSHQVTQMGQEVILRCVPISNHLYFYWYRQILGQKVEFLVSFYNNEISEKSEIFDDQFSVERPDGSNFTLKIRSTKLEDSAMYFCASRRTGSNEKLFFGSGTQLSVL.

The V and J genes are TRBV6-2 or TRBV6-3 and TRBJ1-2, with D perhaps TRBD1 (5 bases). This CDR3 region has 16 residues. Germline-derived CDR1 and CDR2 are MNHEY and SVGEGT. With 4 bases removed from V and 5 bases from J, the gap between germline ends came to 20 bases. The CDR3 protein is CASSFRDSKPGYGYTF. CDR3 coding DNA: TGTGCCAGCAGTTTTCGGGACTCAAAGCCTGGGTATGGCTACACCTTC.

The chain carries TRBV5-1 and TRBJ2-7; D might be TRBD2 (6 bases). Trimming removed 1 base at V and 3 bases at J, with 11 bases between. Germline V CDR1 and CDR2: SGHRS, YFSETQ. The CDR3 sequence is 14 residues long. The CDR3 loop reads CASSLFDGGYEQYF. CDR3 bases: TGCGCCAGCAGCTTGTTTGACGGGGGCTACGAGCAGTACTTC.

The CDR3, as DNA: TGTGCCAGCAGCGTCGAGGGCTCAGATACGCAGTATTTT. Translated, it gives CASSVEGSDTQYF. The chain carries TRBV9 and TRBJ2-3; D perhaps matches TRBD2 (5 bases). The CDR3 has 13 residues. V lost 2 bases, J lost 4 bases, and 8 bases lay in between. Germline loops: CDR1 SGDLS, CDR2 YYNGEE.

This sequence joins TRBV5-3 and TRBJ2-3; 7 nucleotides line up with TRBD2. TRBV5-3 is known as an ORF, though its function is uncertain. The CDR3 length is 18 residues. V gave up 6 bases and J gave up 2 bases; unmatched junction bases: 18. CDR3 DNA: TGTGCCAGAAAGAGGCTTTGCGGGAGCCTACTCCACACAGATACGCAGTATTTT. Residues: CARKRLCGSLLHTDTQYF.

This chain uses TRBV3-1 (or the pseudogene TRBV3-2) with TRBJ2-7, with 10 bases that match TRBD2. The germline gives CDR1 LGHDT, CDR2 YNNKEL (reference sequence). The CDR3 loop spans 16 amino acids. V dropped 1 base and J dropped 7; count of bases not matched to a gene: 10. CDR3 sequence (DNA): TGTGCCAGCAGCCAAGTCACCCCTAGCGGGAGTTCTGAGCAGTACTTC. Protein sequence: CASSQVTPSGSSEQYF.

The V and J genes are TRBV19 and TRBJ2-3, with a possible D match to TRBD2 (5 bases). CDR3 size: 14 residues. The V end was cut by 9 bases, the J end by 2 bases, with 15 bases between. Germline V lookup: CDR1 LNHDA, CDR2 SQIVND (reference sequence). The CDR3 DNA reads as TGTGCCAGCCTCGGACTGGCTAACACAGATACGCAGTATTTT. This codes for CASLGLANTDTQYF.

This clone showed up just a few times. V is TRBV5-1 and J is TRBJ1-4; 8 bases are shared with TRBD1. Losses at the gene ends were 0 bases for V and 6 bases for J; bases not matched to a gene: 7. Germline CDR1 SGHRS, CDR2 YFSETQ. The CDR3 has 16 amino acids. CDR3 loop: CASSLGDRGYDEKLFF. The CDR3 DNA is TGCGCCAGCAGCTTGGGAGACAGGGGATATGATGAAAAACTGTTTTTT. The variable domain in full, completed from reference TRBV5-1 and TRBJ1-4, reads KAGVTQTPRYLIKTRGQQVTLSCSPISGHRSVSWYQQTPGQGLQFLFEYFSETQRNKGNFPGRFSGRQFSNSRSEMNVSTLELGDSALYLCASSLGDRGYDEKLFFGSGTQLSVL.

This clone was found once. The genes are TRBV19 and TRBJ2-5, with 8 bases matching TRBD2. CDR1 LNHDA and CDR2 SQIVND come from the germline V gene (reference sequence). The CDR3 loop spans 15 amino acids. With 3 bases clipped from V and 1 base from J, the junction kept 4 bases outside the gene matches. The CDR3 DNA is TGTGCCAGTAGTATGGGGACTAGGTTCCAAGAGACCCAGTACTTC. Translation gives CASSMGTRFQETQYF.

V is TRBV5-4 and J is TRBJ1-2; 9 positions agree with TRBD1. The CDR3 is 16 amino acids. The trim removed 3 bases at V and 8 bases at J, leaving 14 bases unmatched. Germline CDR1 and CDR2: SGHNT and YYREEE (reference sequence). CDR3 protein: CASSSHPAGQGGGYTF. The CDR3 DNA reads TGTGCCAGCAGCTCACACCCCGCGGGACAGGGCGGGGGCTACACCTTC. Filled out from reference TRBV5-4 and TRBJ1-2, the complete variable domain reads ETGVTQSPTHLIKTRGQQVTLRCSSQSGHNTVSWYQQALGQGPQFIFQYYREEENGRGNFPPRFSGLQFPNYSSELNVNALELDDSALYLCASSSHPAGQGGGYTFGSGTRLTVV.

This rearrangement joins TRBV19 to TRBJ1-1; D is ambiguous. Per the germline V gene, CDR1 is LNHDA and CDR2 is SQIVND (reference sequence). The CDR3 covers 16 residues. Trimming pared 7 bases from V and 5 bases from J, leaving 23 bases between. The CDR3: CASNNQLRRIYTEAFF. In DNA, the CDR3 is TGTGCCAGTAATAACCAACTCCGGAGGATTTATACTGAAGCTTTCTTT.

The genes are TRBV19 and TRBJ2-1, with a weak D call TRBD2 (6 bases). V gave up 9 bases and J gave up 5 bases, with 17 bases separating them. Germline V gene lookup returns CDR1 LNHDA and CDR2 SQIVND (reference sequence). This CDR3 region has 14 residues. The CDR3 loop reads CASEGGHTNNEQFF. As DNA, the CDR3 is TGTGCCAGCGAAGGAGGGCATACCAACAATGAGCAGTTCTTC.

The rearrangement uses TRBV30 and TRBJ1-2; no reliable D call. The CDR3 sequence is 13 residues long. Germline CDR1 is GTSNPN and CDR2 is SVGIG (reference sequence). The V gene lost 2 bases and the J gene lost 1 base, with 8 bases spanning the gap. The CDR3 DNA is TGTGCCTGGAGTCGGGAGCTTAACTATGGCTACACCTTC. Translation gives CAWSRELNYGYTF. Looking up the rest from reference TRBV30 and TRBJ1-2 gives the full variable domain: SQTIHQWPATLVQPVGSPLSLECTVEGTSNPNLYWYRQAAGRGLQLLFYSVGIGQISSEVPQNLSASRPQDRQFILSSKKLLLSDSGFYLCAWSRELNYGYTFGSGTRLTVV.

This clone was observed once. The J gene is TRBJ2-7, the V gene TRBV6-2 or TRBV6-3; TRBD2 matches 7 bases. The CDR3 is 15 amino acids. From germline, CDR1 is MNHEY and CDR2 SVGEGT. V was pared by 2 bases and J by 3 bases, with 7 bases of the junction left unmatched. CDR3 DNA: TGTGCCAGCAGTTACGGCGGCGGGAGTTACTACGAGCAGTACTTC. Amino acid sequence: CASSYGGGSYYEQYF.

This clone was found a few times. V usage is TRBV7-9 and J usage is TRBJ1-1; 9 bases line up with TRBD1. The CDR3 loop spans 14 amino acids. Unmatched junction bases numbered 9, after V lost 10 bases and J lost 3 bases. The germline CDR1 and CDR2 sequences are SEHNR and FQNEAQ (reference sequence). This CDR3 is CATVLWDRDTEAFF. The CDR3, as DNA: TGTGCCACCGTGTTATGGGACAGGGACACTGAAGCTTTCTTT.

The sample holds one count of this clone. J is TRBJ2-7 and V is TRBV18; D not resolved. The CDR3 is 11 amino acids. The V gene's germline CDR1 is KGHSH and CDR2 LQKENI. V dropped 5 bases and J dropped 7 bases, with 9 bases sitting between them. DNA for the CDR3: TGTGCCAGCTCAGCGATCACGGAGCAGTACTTC. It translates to CASSAITEQYF.

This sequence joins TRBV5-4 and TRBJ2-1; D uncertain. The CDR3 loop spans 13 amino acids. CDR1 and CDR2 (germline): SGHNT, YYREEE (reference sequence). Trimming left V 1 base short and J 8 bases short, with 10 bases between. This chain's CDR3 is CASSLQNMYEQFF. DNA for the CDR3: TGTGCCAGCAGCTTGCAAAACATGTATGAGCAGTTCTTC.

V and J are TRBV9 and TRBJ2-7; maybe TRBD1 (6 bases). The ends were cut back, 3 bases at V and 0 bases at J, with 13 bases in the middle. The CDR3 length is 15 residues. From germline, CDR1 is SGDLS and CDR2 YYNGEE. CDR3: CASSGTAKHSYEQYF. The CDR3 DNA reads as TGTGCCAGCAGCGGGACAGCGAAGCACTCCTACGAGCAGTACTTC.

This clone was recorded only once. CDR3 sequence reads: CASSPPGRNSYEQYF. The CDR3 DNA follows: TGCGCCAGCAGCCCCCCGGGAAGGAACTCCTACGAGCAGTACTTC. The chain combines TRBV4-1 with TRBJ2-7; D is possibly TRBD2 (5 bases). The CDR3 extends over 15 amino acids. V lost 4 bases and J lost 0, with 13 bases in between. Germline loops: CDR1 MGHRA, CDR2 YSYEKL.

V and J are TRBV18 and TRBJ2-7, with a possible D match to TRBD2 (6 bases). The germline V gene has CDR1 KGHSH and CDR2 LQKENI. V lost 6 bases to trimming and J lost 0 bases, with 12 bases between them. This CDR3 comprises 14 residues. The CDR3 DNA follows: TGTGCCAGCTCCCTCCTAGCGAGCTCCTACGAGCAGTACTTC. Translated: CASSLLASSYEQYF.

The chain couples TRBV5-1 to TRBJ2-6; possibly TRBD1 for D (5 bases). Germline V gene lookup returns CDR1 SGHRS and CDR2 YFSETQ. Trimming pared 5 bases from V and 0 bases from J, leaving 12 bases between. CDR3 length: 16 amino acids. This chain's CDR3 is CASRWTPSSGANVLTF. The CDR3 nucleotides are TGCGCCAGCAGGTGGACACCTAGCTCTGGGGCCAACGTCCTGACTTTC.

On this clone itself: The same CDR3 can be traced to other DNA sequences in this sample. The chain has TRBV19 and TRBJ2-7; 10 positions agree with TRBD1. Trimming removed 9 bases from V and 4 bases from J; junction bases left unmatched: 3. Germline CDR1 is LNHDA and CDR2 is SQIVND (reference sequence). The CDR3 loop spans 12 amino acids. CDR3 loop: CASGTGVYEQYF. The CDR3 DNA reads TGTGCCAGCGGGACAGGGGTTTACGAGCAGTACTTC.

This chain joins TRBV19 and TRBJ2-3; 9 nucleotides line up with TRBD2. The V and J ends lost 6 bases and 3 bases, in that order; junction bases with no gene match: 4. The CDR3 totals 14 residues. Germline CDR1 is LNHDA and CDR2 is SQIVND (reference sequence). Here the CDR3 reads CASSLAGVTDTQYF. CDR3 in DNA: TGTGCCAGTAGCTTAGCGGGAGTGACAGATACGCAGTATTTT.

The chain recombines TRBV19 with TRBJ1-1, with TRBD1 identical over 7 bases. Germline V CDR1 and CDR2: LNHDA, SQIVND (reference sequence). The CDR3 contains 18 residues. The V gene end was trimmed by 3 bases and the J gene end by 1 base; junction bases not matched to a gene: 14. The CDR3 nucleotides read TGTGCCAGTAGTATCCTACCCCGGGACAGCTTCGCGAACACTGAAGCTTTCTTT. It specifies CASSILPRDSFANTEAFF.

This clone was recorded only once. The DNA for the CDR3 is TGTGCCAGCAGCCCCAGCGTAAGGACTGAAGCTTTCTTT. It is translated as CASSPSVRTEAFF. This rearrangement joins TRBV6-5 to TRBJ1-1; D is unresolved. Trimming removed 6 bases at V and 5 bases at J, with 13 bases between. The germline gives CDR1 MNHEY, CDR2 SVGAGI. This CDR3 comprises 13 residues.

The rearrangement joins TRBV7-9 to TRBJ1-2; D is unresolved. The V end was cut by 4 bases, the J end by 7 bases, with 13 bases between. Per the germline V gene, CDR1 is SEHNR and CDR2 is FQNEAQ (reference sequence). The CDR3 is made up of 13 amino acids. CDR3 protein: CASSSYTRAGYTF. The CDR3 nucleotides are TGTGCCAGCAGCTCGTATACGAGAGCTGGCTACACCTTC.